This passage covers 29 T cell receptor beta chains from one sample sequenced in a study of T cells in Graves' hyperthyroidism and ophthalmopathy. It was RNA transcripts that yielded the amplified TCR beta CDR3 regions. HTBI primers were used for first-round RT-PCR of the TCR CDR3. Each CDR3 protein gets one entry after TCRdb re-called the multiplex PCR reads with MiXCR. The sample shows 640,000 or so distinct CDR3 sequences, roughly 15% of them seen only once. Sample: blood. These TCRs come from a middle-aged woman with Graves' ophthalmopathy.

This clonotype was recorded once. This chain joins TRBV6-1 and TRBJ1-5; the D is unclear. Germline V gives CDR1 MNHNS, CDR2 SASEGT. This CDR3 spans 14 amino acids. The germline V and J ends were trimmed by 7 bases and 4 bases, with 14 bases remaining between them. For the CDR3, the DNA is TGTGCCAGCACAATATCACCTGGTAATCAGCCCCAGCATTTT. Its protein product is CASTISPGNQPQHF.

This clonotype was observed a few times. One junction end does not reproduce the germline sequence, and a read error may be involved. The chain is built from TRBV12-3 or TRBV12-4 and TRBJ2-7; D is possibly TRBD1 or TRBD2 (6 bases each). The CDR3 has 14 amino acids. The CDR3 DNA is TGTGCCAGCAGTTTGGCCGGGGGCCCCTACGAGCGGTACTTC. Translation: CASSLAGGPYERYF.

This clonotype was picked up many times. The chain uses TRBV12-3 or TRBV12-4 and TRBJ2-3; weak D call: TRBD1 (6 bases). The CDR3 has 14 amino acids. V was cut by 5 bases and J by 2 bases, with 11 bases left in between. The CDR3 sequence: CASSPDRPTDTQYF. DNA for the CDR3: TGTGCCAGCAGTCCCGACAGGCCCACAGATACGCAGTATTTT.

The rearrangement links TRBV12-3 or TRBV12-4 to TRBJ2-2, with D possibly TRBD2 on 5 matching bases. The V end was cut by 3 bases, the J end by 1 base, with 9 bases between. CDR3 length equals 15 residues. CDR3 in amino acids: CASSFNGMNTGELFF. The CDR3 nucleotides read TGTGCCAGCAGTTTTAACGGGATGAACACCGGGGAGCTGTTTTTT.

In its sample, this clonotype was seen many times. V usage is TRBV28 and J usage is TRBJ1-2; the match to TRBD1 covers 8 bases. Germline CDR1 is MDHEN and CDR2 is SYDVKM. The J segment lost 5 bases and the V segment lost 2 bases, leaving 4 bases of the junction unmatched. The CDR3 is made up of 14 amino acids. The CDR3 spells CASSLRTGFYGYTF. The DNA for the CDR3 is TGTGCCAGCAGTTTACGGACAGGGTTTTATGGCTACACCTTC.

This clonotype appeared a few times. V is TRBV6-1 and J is TRBJ2-5, with D perhaps given as TRBD1 or TRBD2 (7 bases each). Germline loops: CDR1 MNHNS, CDR2 SASEGT. This CDR3 has 18 residues. V lost 7 bases, J lost 3 bases, and 27 bases lay in between. CDR3 region: CASTTRGVTLTGEETQYF. DNA of the CDR3: TGTGCCAGCACCACCCGGGGGGTAACGTTAACAGGGGAAGAGACCCAGTACTTC.

This clonotype came up many times. The V gene is TRBV9, the J gene TRBJ2-7; 7 nucleotides line up with TRBD1. The CDR3 has 14 amino acids. J gave up 2 bases and V 3 bases, and 5 bases lay outside the gene matches. Germline loops: CDR1 SGDLS, CDR2 YYNGEE. CDR3: CASSEAGTAYEQYF. CDR3 sequence (DNA): TGTGCCAGCAGCGAGGCAGGGACAGCCTACGAGCAGTACTTC.

CDR3 amino acids: CASSSRGPLRMNTEAFF. The CDR3 DNA reads TGTGCCAGCAGTTCCAGGGGGCCTCTACGAATGAACACTGAAGCTTTCTTT. This sequence joins TRBV11-1 and TRBJ1-1; 8 bases map to TRBD1. Trimming took 6 bases from V and 0 from J; bases not matched to a gene: 12. There are 17 residues in the CDR3. The germline V gene has CDR1 SGHAT and CDR2 FQDESV (reference sequence).

Ten or more counts support this clonotype. The junction departs from the called germline gene at one end, perhaps through a read error. V is TRBV20-1 and J is TRBJ2-5, with D uncertain. The CDR3 spans 15 residues. CDR1 DFQATT and CDR2 SNEGSKA come from the germline V gene (reference sequence). CDR3 region: CSARDSPQGWETQYF. CDR3 in DNA: TGCAGTGCCAGAGATAGTCCTCAAGGGTGGGAGACCCAGTACTTC.

This clonotype was observed at least ten times. V usage is TRBV19 and J usage is TRBJ2-7; a weak D match, TRBD1 (6 bases). V lost 4 bases, J lost 2 bases, and 9 bases lay in between. Germline values: CDR1 LNHDA, CDR2 SQIVND (reference sequence). The CDR3 loop spans 13 amino acids. In DNA, the CDR3 is TGTGCCAGTAGTAGGACAGACCCCTACGAGCAGTACTTC. Translated, it gives CASSRTDPYEQYF.

This clonotype was counted ten times or more. The chain joins TRBV6-2 or TRBV6-3 to TRBJ1-1; tentatively, D is TRBD1 (5 bases). The CDR3 runs to 13 residues. Germline CDR1 MNHEY, CDR2 SVGEGT. V lost 7 bases to trimming and J lost 6 bases, with 15 bases between them. The CDR3 region is CASNLLGASEAFF. The CDR3 DNA is TGTGCCAGCAACCTACTTGGGGCCTCTGAAGCTTTCTTT.

This clonotype was recorded many times. This sequence joins TRBV6-1 and TRBJ2-5; the match to TRBD1 covers 7 bases. Germline CDR1 is MNHNS and CDR2 is SASEGT. Germline trimming cut 6 bases from V and 4 bases from J; bases unmatched to any gene: 5. There are 13 residues in the CDR3. DNA for the CDR3: TGTGCCAGCAGAACAGGGGTTGGAGAGACCCAGTACTTC. Translated: CASRTGVGETQYF.

The rearrangement uses TRBV2 and TRBJ2-7, with a possible D match to TRBD2 (6 bases). Trimming removed 6 bases from V and 0 bases from J, with 21 bases in between. Germline V lookup: CDR1 SNHLY, CDR2 FYNNEI. The CDR3 has 17 amino acids. CDR3 bases: TGTGCCAGCAGCTCCGGGAGCGGCGAACTCTACTCCTACGAGCAGTACTTC. It codes for CASSSGSGELYSYEQYF.

On this clonotype: This may arise from a read error, as a much more abundant clone is one base away. This rearrangement joins TRBV6-5 to TRBJ2-7; D might be TRBD2 (5 bases). The CDR3 has 16 residues. The germline V gene encodes CDR1 MNHEY and CDR2 SVGAGI. DNA of the CDR3: TGTGCCAGCGGTTACTCGAGGGAAAAGAACTCCTACGAGCAGTACTTC. Translating it yields CASGYSREKNSYEQYF.

This clonotype was seen only a few times. V usage is TRBV5-5 and J usage is TRBJ2-7; 7 nucleotides align to TRBD1. CDR3 length: 16 residues. V was clipped by 0 bases and J by 3 bases; unmatched bases: 9. Per germline, CDR1 SGHKS and CDR2 YYEKEE (reference sequence). The CDR3 sequence is CASSLGQGQWIYEQYF. The CDR3 region has the DNA TGTGCCAGCAGCTTGGGGCAGGGACAGTGGATCTACGAGCAGTACTTC.

This clonotype was detected only a few times. This chain uses TRBV7-2 with TRBJ1-2; 8 nucleotides agree with TRBD1. J gave up 7 bases and V 5 bases, and 12 bases lay outside the gene matches. The CDR3 contains 15 residues. Germline-derived CDR1 and CDR2 are SGHTA and FQGNSA. CDR3 sequence (DNA): TGTGCCAGCAGCCAAGACGGACAGGGAGGCACTGGCTACACCTTC. Translated: CASSQDGQGGTGYTF. The entire variable domain, with the rest obtained from reference TRBV7-2 and TRBJ1-2, is as follows: GAGVSQSPSNKVTEKGKDVELRCDPISGHTALYWYRQSLGQGLEFLIYFQGNSAPDKSGLPSDRFSAERTGGSVSTLTIQRTQQEDSAVYLCASSQDGQGGTGYTFGSGTRLTVV.

This clonotype has only one observation. The rearrangement joins TRBV28 to TRBJ2-5; D not certain. The CDR3 has 15 amino acids. Per germline, CDR1 MDHEN and CDR2 SYDVKM. The ends were cut back, 4 bases at V and 1 base at J, with 13 bases in the middle. The DNA of the CDR3 is TGTGCCAGCAGTTACGTGCAAGGACCCCAAGAGACCCAGTACTTC. Protein product: CASSYVQGPQETQYF.

The rearrangement joins TRBV12-3 or TRBV12-4 to TRBJ2-3, with unresolved D. The CDR3 is 13 amino acids. The V and J ends lost 7 bases and 1 base respectively, with 9 bases between them. The CDR3 nucleotides are TGTGCCAGCACCTTTGAGTGCACAGATACGCAGTATTTT. Its protein is CASTFECTDTQYF.

Ten or more counts support this clonotype. V usage is TRBV20-1 and J usage is TRBJ2-7, with a tentative D call TRBD1 (5 bases). The CDR3 consists of 15 residues. CDR1 and CDR2 (germline): DFQATT, SNEGSKA (reference sequence). V lost 6 bases and J 3 bases, leaving 21 bases between the germline ends. CDR3 nucleotides: TGCAGTGCCAGTAGGGGCAGAAGTTTGTTCTACGAGCAGTACTTC. Its protein product is CSASRGRSLFYEQYF.

This clonotype was counted at least ten times. This sequence joins TRBV12-3 or TRBV12-4 and TRBJ1-3, with D hard to call. The CDR3 is 15 amino acids. V lost 10 bases, J lost 0 bases, and 16 bases lay in between. CDR3 nucleotide sequence: TGTGCCATCGATCCATCAGGAGACTCTGGAAACACCATATATTTT. Translating it yields CAIDPSGDSGNTIYF.

There are many counts of this clonotype. This chain uses TRBV28 with TRBJ1-1, with D maybe TRBD1 (6 bases). The V gene lost 4 bases and the J gene lost 2 bases, with 14 bases spanning the gap. This CDR3 is built from 15 residues. CDR1 is MDHEN, CDR2 SYDVKM, per germline. DNA for the CDR3: TGTGCCAGCAGTTCACAGGGATTAGCTAACACTGAAGCTTTCTTT. Translated, it gives CASSSQGLANTEAFF. Drawing the rest from reference TRBV28 and TRBJ1-1, the complete variable domain is DVKVTQSSRYLVKRTGEKVFLECVQDMDHENMFWYRQDPGLGLRLIYFSYDVKMKEKGDIPEGYSVSREKKERFSLILESASTNQTSMYLCASSSQGLANTEAFFGQGTRLTVV.

This clonotype showed up many times. The chain is built from TRBV12-3 or TRBV12-4 and TRBJ2-5; 7 nucleotides agree with TRBD2. Trimming removed 5 bases from V and 2 bases from J; junction bases left unmatched: 2. CDR3 length: 13 residues. CDR3 region: CASSGTNQETQYF. The CDR3 DNA reads TGTGCCAGCAGTGGGACTAATCAAGAGACCCAGTACTTC.

This clonotype showed up many times. The chain has TRBV30 and TRBJ1-2; D uncertain. Per the germline V gene, CDR1 is GTSNPN and CDR2 is SVGIG (reference sequence). V lost 4 bases to trimming and J lost 2 bases, with 11 bases between them. CDR3 length equals 13 residues. CDR3 DNA sequence: TGTGCCTGGATTCGCAGAGACAACTATGGCTACACCTTC. Residues: CAWIRRDNYGYTF.

J is TRBJ1-2 and V is TRBV18, with no clear D. CDR3 length equals 13 residues. Trimming pared 0 bases from V and 6 bases from J, leaving 8 bases between. Per the germline V gene, CDR1 is KGHSH and CDR2 is LQKENI. The CDR3 bases are TGTGCCAGCTCACCACCGAACATAGATGGCTACACCTTC. Amino acids: CASSPPNIDGYTF.

The rearrangement joins TRBV9 to TRBJ2-7, with D hard to call. CDR1 SGDLS and CDR2 YYNGEE come from the germline V gene. V was trimmed by 0 bases and J by 6 bases, leaving 13 bases between them. The CDR3 consists of 14 residues. The CDR3 sequence: CASSVGVRVSEQYF. Here the CDR3 DNA reads TGTGCCAGCAGCGTAGGTGTTAGGGTGAGCGAGCAGTACTTC.

This clonotype was observed a few times. The chain couples TRBV27 to TRBJ1-2, with a tentative D call TRBD1 (5 bases). Germline V gene lookup returns CDR1 MNHEY and CDR2 SMNVEV (reference sequence). This CDR3 has 13 residues. The germline V and J ends were trimmed by 2 bases and 4 bases, with 8 bases remaining between them. The CDR3 is CASSLTDSYGYTF. As DNA, the CDR3 is TGTGCCAGCAGTTTAACTGACAGCTATGGCTACACCTTC.

The chain couples TRBV30 to TRBJ1-3, with TRBD1 matching 11 bases. Trimming at V came to 8 bases and at J to 3 bases, leaving 3 bases not matched to a gene. Germline V gives CDR1 GTSNPN, CDR2 SVGIG (reference sequence). The CDR3 loop spans 13 amino acids. CDR3 region: CAGQGARGNTIYF. For the CDR3, the DNA is TGTGCCGGACAGGGGGCGCGTGGAAACACCATATATTTT.

This clonotype has ten or more counts. V gene TRBV6-5 combines with J gene TRBJ1-3, with 11 positions matching TRBD1. This CDR3 has 15 amino acids. Germline CDR1 MNHEY, CDR2 SVGAGI. Losses at the gene ends were 6 bases for V and 5 bases for J; bases not matched to a gene: 6. CDR3 residues: CASRLGQGARNTIYF. The CDR3 DNA reads as TGTGCCAGCAGACTCGGACAGGGGGCCCGAAACACCATATATTTT.

The table lists this clonotype with a few counts. This chain joins TRBV19 and TRBJ1-5; 8 bases match TRBD1. CDR1 and CDR2 from the germline V gene are LNHDA and SQIVND (reference sequence). This CDR3 contains 15 residues. Germline trimming cut 7 bases from V and 5 bases from J; bases unmatched to any gene: 10. The CDR3 spells CASTPGQGGYQPQHF. The DNA of the CDR3 is TGTGCCAGTACCCCAGGACAGGGTGGCTATCAGCCCCAGCATTTT.